This entry concerns a single TCR beta chain. Antigen specificity is unknown. The repertoire was sequenced with immunoSEQ multiplex PCR; TCRdb's copy has only in-frame clones and lacks some. This sample has roughly 680,000 clones; approximately 77% occur once, and the top ten carry approximately 1.7%. The germline V gene encodes CDR1 SQVTM and CDR2 ANQGSEA. The CDR3 contains 15 residues. Germline trimming cut 7 bases from V and 2 bases from J; bases unmatched to any gene: 9. The sample originates from a study of shared clonotypes between healthy human individuals. Whole-study results and caveats: Non-shared clonotypes had lower generation probabilities than those shared by all four donors.

The sequenced sample was memory CD4+ T cells sorted from blood. Subset here: CD45RA-negative fraction. The chain links TRBV29-1 to TRBJ2-1; 9 bases match TRBD2. This receptor was identified in a woman in her 30s in good health. CDR3: CSAISGSVPYNEQFF. CDR3 sequence (DNA): TGCAGCGCAATTAGCGGGAGTGTCCCCTACAATGAGCAGTTCTTC.